The T cell receptor (beta chain) under discussion was sequenced for a study of blood T cell repertoires in COVID-19. Study overall: The samples span acute and convalescent COVID-19 from the United States, Italy and Spain.

This clone was found a few times. Under the authors' procedure: Reference gene primer amplification yielded estimated nucleated cell counts. Assay used: immunoSEQ multiplex PCR; TCRdb lists only in-frame clones, some missing. V and J calls and clone size are as listed in that table; D and trimming were resolved from the DNA. The sample records roughly 200,000 clones, approximately 86% being singletons. Sequenced sample: peripheral blood. The TCR comes from a man between 60 and 75 years old with acute or convalescent COVID-19.

The CDR3 region is CASSLISGADNEQFF. DNA of the CDR3: TGTGCCAGCAGCCTGATCAGCGGGGCCGACAATGAGCAGTTCTTC. The gene calls are TRBV14 and TRBJ2-1; 7 bases match TRBD2. This CDR3 contains 15 residues. V was clipped by 4 bases and J by 5 bases; unmatched bases: 8. CDR1 and CDR2 from the germline V gene are SGHDN and FVKESK.